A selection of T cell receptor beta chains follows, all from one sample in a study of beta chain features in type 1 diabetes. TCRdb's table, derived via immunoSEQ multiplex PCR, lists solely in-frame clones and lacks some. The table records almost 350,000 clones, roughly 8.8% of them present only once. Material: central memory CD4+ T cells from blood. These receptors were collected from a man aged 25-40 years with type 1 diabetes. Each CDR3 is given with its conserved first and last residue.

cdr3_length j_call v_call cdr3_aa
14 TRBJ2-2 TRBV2 CASSRNRNTGELFF
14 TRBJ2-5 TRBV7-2 CASSLGRSGGPEYF
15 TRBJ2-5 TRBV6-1 CAREIRDGEKETQYF
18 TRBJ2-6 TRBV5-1 CASSLSWGQGSGANVLTF
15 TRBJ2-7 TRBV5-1 CASSPTGGEAYEQYF
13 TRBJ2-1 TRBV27 CASSSISGNEQFF
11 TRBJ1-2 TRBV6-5 CASRRSYGYTF
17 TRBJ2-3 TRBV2 CASNREASGPVTDTQYF
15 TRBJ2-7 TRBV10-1 CASSEGTGETYEQYF
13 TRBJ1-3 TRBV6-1 CASKDSGGNTIYF
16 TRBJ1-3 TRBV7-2 CASAQVGGAAGNTIYF
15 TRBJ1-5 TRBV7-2 CASSLKGRGLQPQHF
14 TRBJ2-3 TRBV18 CASSPSPGPDTQYF
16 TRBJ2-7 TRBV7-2 CASSLRLGALTYEQYF
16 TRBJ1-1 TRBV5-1 CASSPDRGEMNTEAFF
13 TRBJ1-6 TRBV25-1 CASTRSYNSPLHF
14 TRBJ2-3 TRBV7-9 CASSLALDTDTQYF
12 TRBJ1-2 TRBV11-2 CASSLGYEGYTF
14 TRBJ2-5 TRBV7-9 CASSADFLGETQYF
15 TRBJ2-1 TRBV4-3 CASSLTSGGNNEQFF
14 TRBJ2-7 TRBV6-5 CASSQAGGTYEQYF
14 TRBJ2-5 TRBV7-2 CASSPSNGGDPQYF
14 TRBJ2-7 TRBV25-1 CASRAQGKEYEQYF
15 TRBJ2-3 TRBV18 CASSSTSGGTDTQYF
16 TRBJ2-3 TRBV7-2 CASSLVGSGGADTQYF
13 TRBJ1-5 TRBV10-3 CAIRRTDNQPQHF
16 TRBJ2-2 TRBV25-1 CASSVAGGKNTGELFF
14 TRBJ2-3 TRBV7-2 CASSPREQSDTQYF
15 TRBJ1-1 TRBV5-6 CASSLMGAQGTEAFF
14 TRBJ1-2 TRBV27 CASSSPGQGVGYTF
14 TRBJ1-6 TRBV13 CASSLGTLNSPLHF
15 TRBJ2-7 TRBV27 CASSFRRESSYEQYF
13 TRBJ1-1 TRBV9 CASSLDGDTEAFF
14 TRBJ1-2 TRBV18 CASSPGMPNYGYTF
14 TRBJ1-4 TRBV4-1 CASATGTGREKLFF
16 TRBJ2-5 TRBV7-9 CASSLTSGGFQETQYF
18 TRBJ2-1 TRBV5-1 CASSLAWDRGLEGNEQFF
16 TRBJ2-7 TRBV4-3 CASSQDPGNTFYEQYF
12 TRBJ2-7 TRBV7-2 CASSYSGSEQYF
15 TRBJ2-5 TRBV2 CASRDRGFLSETQYF
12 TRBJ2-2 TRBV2 CASSVRLRELFF
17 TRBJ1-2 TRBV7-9 CASSLDGGGRANYGYTF
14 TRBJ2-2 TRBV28 CASRVAGNTGELFF
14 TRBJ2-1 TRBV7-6 CASSLGPSNNEQFF
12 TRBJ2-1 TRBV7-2 CASSPAGDEQFF
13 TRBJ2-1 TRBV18 CASSPGQSNEQFF
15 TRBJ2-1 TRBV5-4 CASSPKTGIYNEQFF
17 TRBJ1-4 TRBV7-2 CASSLRGQGRANEKLFF
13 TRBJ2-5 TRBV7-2 CASSLFREETQYF
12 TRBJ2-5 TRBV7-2 CASSSQGETQYF
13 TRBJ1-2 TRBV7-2 CASSLDLRYGYTF
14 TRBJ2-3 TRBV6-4 CASSAGLSTDTQYF
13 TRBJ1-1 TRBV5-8 CASSWDRNTEAFF
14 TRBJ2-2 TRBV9 CASSGTTNTGELFF
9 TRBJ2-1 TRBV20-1 CSASDEGFF
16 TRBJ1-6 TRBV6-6 CASSPATGVLRSPLHF
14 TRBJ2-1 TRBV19 CASRMTETYNEQFF
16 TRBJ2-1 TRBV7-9 CASSLVSGGAYNEQFF
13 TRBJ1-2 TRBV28 CASSLKPTDGYTF
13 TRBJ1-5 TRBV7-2 CASSLAGGQPQHF